Below, one T cell receptor beta chain is given with its context. Per the germline V gene, CDR1 is DFQATT and CDR2 is SNEGSKA (reference sequence). This CDR3 is built from 15 residues. V trimming: 5 bases; J trimming: 4 bases; junction bases outside the gene matches: 5. A universal primer site arose from template switching, and cDNA bore unique molecular identifiers. TCRdb reprocessed the 5' RACE reads with MiXCR, giving one entry per CDR3 protein. The profile shows about 470,000 distinct CDR3 sequences, about 24% of them singletons. The data are from a study of identical twins. The data were also submitted as part of a second study, on T cells expressing NK-cell markers. According to that study: Sorted CD3+CD56+NKG2C+, CD3+CD56+NKG2C- and CD3+CD56-NKG2C+ T cells provided the TCR beta repertoires. HCMV specificity of expanded NKG2C+ T cell clones remained unclear.

This chain connects TRBV20-1 to TRBJ2-3, with 14 bases lining up with TRBD2. This clonotype originated in a woman younger than 35 in good health. The specimen was CD4+ T cells sorted from blood. The chain's CDR3 is CSASGLAGGSDTQYF. As DNA, the CDR3 is TGCAGTGCTTCCGGACTAGCGGGAGGCTCAGATACGCAGTATTTT.